This is a list of T cell receptor beta chains from one sample in a study of CD8 T cells in ankylosing spondylitis. Each CDR3 protein is one row after TCRdb ran MiXCR on the 5' RACE reads. The sample consists of under 300,000 distinct CDR3 sequences, less than 10% of them appearing once. What was sequenced was blood, either unsorted or a sorted T cell fraction (not recorded which). These receptors all come from a male donor with ankylosing spondylitis or in good health (not recorded which). Each CDR3 is given without its conserved first and last residue. Each record gives: J gene, V gene, D gene, CDR3 protein. D genes are given only for firm matches.

TRBJ2-1 | TRBV5-1 | TRBD2 | ASSSGLGGYNEQF
TRBJ2-7 | TRBV7-3 | TRBD2 | ASSSPGTRGYEQY
TRBJ2-1 | TRBV18 | NA | ASSPPQGTSYNEQF
TRBJ1-1 | TRBV20-1 | NA | SAASLNTEAF
TRBJ1-4 | TRBV20-1 | TRBD1 | SAKAPNRGEKLF
TRBJ2-1 | TRBV7-6 | TRBD1 | ASRPTPGQNYNEQF
TRBJ2-1 | TRBV5-1 | NA | ASSSDTDMGNEQF
TRBJ1-3 | TRBV18 | NA | ASSPVPAGVSNTIY
TRBJ1-2 | TRBV5-1 | NA | ASSLVLGGTDGYT
TRBJ1-2 | TRBV7-9 | NA | ASSSGEGSSYGYT
TRBJ1-2 | TRBV5-1 | TRBD1 | ASSLDATGGFGGYT
TRBJ2-3 | TRBV11-3 | TRBD2 | ASSLGPSGSTQY
TRBJ2-7 | TRBV5-1 | TRBD1 | ASSSIGTGAYEQY
TRBJ2-7 | TRBV5-5 | NA | ASSLSEGEQY
TRBJ1-1 | TRBV12-3/TRBV12-4 | NA | ASITAGRTTEAF
TRBJ2-7 | TRBV6-2/TRBV6-3 | NA | ASRTPGLSSLEQY
TRBJ1-5 | TRBV7-8 | NA | ASSLGRHTNQPQH
TRBJ2-1 | TRBV6-4 | TRBD1 | ASSPGTGGGEQF
TRBJ2-1 | TRBV12-3/TRBV12-4 | TRBD2 | ASSLNSGGSNEQF
TRBJ2-2 | TRBV12-3/TRBV12-4 | NA | ASSYMDTGELF
TRBJ2-5 | TRBV9 | NA | ASSVTPLDGQETQY
TRBJ1-1 | TRBV7-3 | NA | ASSLTGGSLTEAF
TRBJ1-6 | TRBV7-8 | TRBD1 | ASSLGAGGYNSPLH